Detailed here is one TCR beta chain. It may be a read error: a sequence one base away is much more abundant. This sample stems from a study of blood T cells in healthy people across ages. The authors ran a second PCR of about 7 to 11 cycles using a sample-barcoded 5' primer and a J-beta primer mix. TCRdb itself ran the 5' RACE reads through MiXCR, one entry per CDR3 protein. The sample comprises roughly 800,000 distinct CDR3 sequences, 55% to 75% of which are singletons, and approximately 20% rests with the top ten. The CDR3 runs 13 residues. V lost 0 bases and J 11 bases, leaving 13 bases between the germline ends. Germline V gene lookup returns CDR1 SGHTA and CDR2 FQGNSA.

The specimen was blood. The sequence was collected from a man aged 25 to 40 in good health. The gene calls are TRBV7-2 and TRBJ2-5; D not certain. The CDR3 protein is CASSLARYNEQYF. CDR3 sequence (DNA): TGTGCCAGCAGCTTAGCGCGATACAATGAGCAGTACTTC.